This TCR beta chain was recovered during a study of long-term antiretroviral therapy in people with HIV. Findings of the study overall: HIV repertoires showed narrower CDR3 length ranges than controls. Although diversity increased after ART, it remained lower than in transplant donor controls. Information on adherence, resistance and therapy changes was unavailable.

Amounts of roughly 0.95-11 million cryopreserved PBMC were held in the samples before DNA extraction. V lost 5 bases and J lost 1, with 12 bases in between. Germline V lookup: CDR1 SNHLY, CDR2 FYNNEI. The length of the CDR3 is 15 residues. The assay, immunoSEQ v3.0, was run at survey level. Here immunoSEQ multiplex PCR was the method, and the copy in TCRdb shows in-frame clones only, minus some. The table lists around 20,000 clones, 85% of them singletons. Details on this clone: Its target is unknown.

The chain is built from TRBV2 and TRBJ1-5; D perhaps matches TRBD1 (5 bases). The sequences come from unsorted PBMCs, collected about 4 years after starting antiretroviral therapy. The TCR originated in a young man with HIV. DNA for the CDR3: TGTGCCAGCAGTCGACAGTGGGTCAGCAATCAGCCCCAGCATTTT. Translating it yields CASSRQWVSNQPQHF.